The T cell receptor (beta chain) under discussion was sequenced for a study of shared clonotypes between healthy human individuals. On the study more broadly: Per donor, CD8 memory used one plate, CD8 naive used two, CD4 memory used three and CD4 naive used three.

Naive CD8 cells lacked CD45RO, underwent positive selection for CCR7 and left out terminally differentiated effector memory CD45RA+ cells. Regarding the study as a whole: Blood alone was sampled, and tissue repertoires likely differ.

Per the germline V gene, CDR1 is SGHVS and CDR2 is FQNEAQ. V trimming: 7 bases; J trimming: 5 bases; junction bases outside the gene matches: 8. The CDR3 consists of 13 residues. Generated by immunoSEQ multiplex PCR, the TCRdb table keeps only in-frame clones and is missing some. There are under 1 million clones in the sample; roughly 96% occur only once, and less than 0.3% lies in the top ten. Notes on this clone: Its antigen is currently unknown.

The sequence was obtained from a man aged 30 to 39 in good health. The chain couples TRBV7-8 to TRBJ2-7; TRBD2 matches at 7 bases. Material: naive CD8+ T cells sorted from blood. The CDR3 sequence is CASNAGGVHEQYF. CDR3 nucleotides: TGTGCCAGCAACGCTGGGGGGGTCCACGAGCAGTACTTC.